The 24 T cell receptor beta chains given below trace back to one sample, sequenced in a study of CD8 T cells in ankylosing spondylitis. General observations from the study: Made up of about eight highly homologous variants, a TCR beta motif appeared characteristic of ankylosing spondylitis blood.

TCRdb independently ran MiXCR on the 5' RACE reads; one entry per CDR3 protein. The data contain about 450,000 distinct CDR3 sequences, roughly 25% of them seen just once; the ten biggest clones take up 0.89%. The antigens of these receptors remain unknown. Source material: blood, either unsorted or a sorted T cell fraction (not recorded which). All receptors derive from a male donor with ankylosing spondylitis.

The gene calls are TRBV18 and TRBJ2-6; no clear D. Germline CDR1 KGHSH, CDR2 LQKENI. This CDR3 spans 16 amino acids. The V and J ends lost 4 bases and 2 bases respectively, with 12 bases between them. The CDR3 nucleotides are TGTGCCAGCTCACTGGCGTGGGATGCTGGGGCCAACGTCCTGACTTTC. The encoded protein is CASSLAWDAGANVLTF. Variable domain in full (rest from reference TRBV18 and TRBJ2-6): NAGVMQNPRHLVRRRGQEARLRCSPMKGHSHVYWYRQLPEEGLKFMVYLQKENIIDESGMPKERFSAEFPKEGPSILRIQQVVRGDSAAYFCASSLAWDAGANVLTFGAGSRLTVL.

The sample holds many counts of this clonotype. V gene TRBV12-3 or TRBV12-4 combines with J gene TRBJ2-1; 8 bases fit TRBD2. This CDR3 contains 18 residues. The trim removed 7 bases at V and 6 bases at J, leaving 20 bases unmatched. CDR3 sequence: CASTSNPSGFIVSNEQFF. DNA of the CDR3: TGTGCCAGCACCTCGAATCCTAGCGGGTTCATAGTCTCCAATGAGCAGTTCTTC.

This clonotype showed up just a few times. This chain joins TRBV9 and TRBJ1-2; maybe TRBD1 (5 bases). The CDR3 contains 15 residues. The germline V gene encodes CDR1 SGDLS and CDR2 YYNGEE. V was shortened by 5 bases and J by 5 bases, with 19 bases between the two germline ends. This CDR3 reads CASSWDQGDGYGYTF. CDR3 DNA sequence: TGTGCCAGCAGTTGGGACCAAGGGGATGGTTATGGCTACACCTTC.

The rearrangement joins TRBV7-6 to TRBJ2-5; D is ambiguous. Looked up from germline, CDR1 is SGHVS and CDR2 is FNYEAQ. V lost 5 bases, J lost 0 bases, and 4 bases lay in between. The CDR3 runs 12 residues. CDR3 residues: CASSVYQETQYF. The CDR3 DNA reads TGTGCCAGCAGCGTGTACCAAGAGACCCAGTACTTC.

This clonotype showed up just a few times. The CDR3 region is CASSTRTSGIDEQFF. The CDR3, as DNA: TGTGCCAGCAGCACAAGGACTAGCGGGATAGATGAGCAGTTCTTC. The rearrangement joins TRBV7-2 to TRBJ2-1; 12 nucleotides align to TRBD2. Germline-derived CDR1 and CDR2 are SGHTA and FQGNSA. Trimming took 5 bases from V and 8 from J; bases not matched to a gene: 7. There are 15 residues in the CDR3.

The rearrangement uses TRBV11-2 and TRBJ2-3, with D perhaps TRBD1 (5 bases). Trimming took 5 bases from V and 7 from J, leaving 10 bases between them. The CDR3 sequence is 12 residues long. Germline values: CDR1 SGHAT, CDR2 FQNNGV. The CDR3: CASSTRTYTQYF. Written as DNA, the CDR3 is TGTGCCAGCAGCACCCGGACATATACGCAGTATTTT.

This clonotype has just a few counts. This rearrangement joins TRBV20-1 to TRBJ2-3, with D unclear. The CDR3 contains 14 residues. Germline V CDR1 and CDR2: DFQATT, SNEGSKA (reference sequence). Trimming shortened V by 4 bases and J by 0 bases, and 11 bases separated the two germline ends. This CDR3 is CSANPPGSTDTQYF. The CDR3 DNA follows: TGCAGTGCTAACCCTCCGGGCAGCACAGATACGCAGTATTTT.

This chain uses TRBV29-1 with TRBJ2-3; D unclear. Trimming removed 5 bases from V and 0 bases from J, with 6 bases in between. Germline V gene sequence: CDR1 SQVTM, CDR2 ANQGSEA. The length of the CDR3 is 12 residues. This CDR3 reads CSVSLSTDTQYF. The CDR3 coding sequence is TGCAGCGTTTCTCTGAGCACAGATACGCAGTATTTT.

This clonotype was counted between two and nine times. The chain has TRBV27 and TRBJ1-1; D not resolved. Germline CDR1 MNHEY, CDR2 SMNVEV (reference sequence). This CDR3 has 14 residues. Trimming took off 3 bases at V and 0 bases at J, with 8 bases between the two ends. CDR3 amino acids: CASSFHRLNTEAFF. The CDR3 DNA is TGTGCCAGCAGTTTCCATCGATTGAACACTGAAGCTTTCTTT.

This clonotype was picked up a small number of times. The chain is built from TRBV12-3 or TRBV12-4 and TRBJ1-5; possibly TRBD1 for D (5 bases). The V and J ends lost 5 bases and 4 bases respectively, with 15 bases between them. The CDR3 runs to 15 residues. The CDR3 protein is CASSRAQGLNQPQHF. The CDR3 DNA reads TGTGCCAGCAGTCGGGCCCAGGGTCTTAATCAGCCCCAGCATTTT.

V usage is TRBV10-3 and J usage is TRBJ1-1, with D unclear. Germline V gives CDR1 ENHRY, CDR2 SYGVKD. Trimming stripped 10 bases from V and 5 bases from J, with 26 bases between. The CDR3 contains 16 residues. The CDR3, as DNA: TGTGCCACAAGGGAGACGGGAGTGGAGGGAGGAACTGAAGCTTTCTTT. Translated: CATRETGVEGGTEAFF.

The rearrangement joins TRBV7-9 to TRBJ2-7; D perhaps matches TRBD1 (5 bases). Trimming took 5 bases from V and 6 from J, leaving 14 bases between them. This CDR3 comprises 13 residues. Germline V CDR1 and CDR2: SEHNR, FQNEAQ (reference sequence). The CDR3 is CASSQSGSLEQYF. In DNA form, the CDR3 reads TGTGCCAGCAGCCAATCAGGGTCTCTCGAGCAGTACTTC.

This clonotype was seen only a few times. CDR3 sequence (DNA): TGTGCCAGCAGCTTAGAACAGCCTGAGCAGTTCTTC. The encoded protein is CASSLEQPEQFF. This chain connects TRBV7-2 to TRBJ2-1; no clear D. The V end lost 1 base, the J end lost 9 bases, and 7 bases lay between the germline ends. CDR3 length: 12 residues. CDR1 SGHTA and CDR2 FQGNSA come from the germline V gene.

There are a few counts of this clonotype. The V call is TRBV5-1, the J call TRBJ1-6; D ambiguous. Per germline, CDR1 SGHRS and CDR2 YFSETQ. The V and J ends lost 0 bases and 5 bases respectively, with 9 bases between them. CDR3 length: 15 residues. The CDR3 region has the DNA TGCGCCAGCAGCTTGGACAGCCAAAATAATTCACCCCTCCACTTT. This codes for CASSLDSQNNSPLHF.

The chain employs TRBV4-2 and TRBJ1-1, with unresolved D. The CDR3 runs 15 residues. The V gene's germline CDR1 is LGHNA and CDR2 YNFKEQ. Deletions cut 0 bases from V and 5 bases from J, with 13 bases between. The CDR3 reads CASSQEAGLGTEAFF. CDR3 coding DNA: TGTGCCAGCAGCCAAGAGGCCGGGCTGGGGACTGAAGCTTTCTTT.

This clonotype turned up a few times. This sequence joins TRBV7-8 and TRBJ2-1; tentatively, D is TRBD1 or TRBD2 (5 bases each). Trimming removed 5 bases at V and 0 bases at J, with 14 bases between. CDR1 SGHVS and CDR2 FQNEAQ come from the germline V gene. The CDR3 covers 16 residues. The CDR3 DNA reads as TGTGCCAGCAGCCTCAGGCCAGGGAGCTCCTACAATGAGCAGTTCTTC. It is translated as CASSLRPGSSYNEQFF.

In this sample, this clonotype turned up a few times. This chain joins TRBV2 and TRBJ2-3; unclear D gene. Germline CDR1 and CDR2: SNHLY and FYNNEI. Trimming pared 8 bases from V and 5 bases from J, leaving 5 bases between. This CDR3 is 10 amino acids long. The CDR3 coding sequence is TGTGCCAGCGGCCGAGATACGCAGTATTTT. Its protein is CASGRDTQYF.

The sample holds a few counts of this clonotype. This chain uses TRBV5-1 with TRBJ2-3; D might be TRBD1 or TRBD2, each matching 5 bases. Trimming removed 1 base at V and 3 bases at J, with 9 bases between. CDR1 and CDR2 (germline): SGHRS, YFSETQ. The CDR3 runs to 14 residues. The CDR3 protein is CASSLIEGTDTQYF. The CDR3 DNA follows: TGCGCCAGCAGCTTGATTGAGGGGACAGATACGCAGTATTTT.

V and J are TRBV15 and TRBJ2-1; 8 nucleotides align to TRBD2. V shed 0 bases, J shed 7 bases, and the junction held 2 bases outside the gene matches. The CDR3 runs to 14 residues. Germline loops: CDR1 LNHNV, CDR2 YYDKDF (reference sequence). This chain's CDR3 is CATSRDERGNEQFF. CDR3 coding DNA: TGTGCCACCAGCAGAGATGAGCGGGGGAATGAGCAGTTCTTC. Combining the CDR3 with reference TRBV15 and TRBJ2-1 gives the whole variable domain DAMVIQNPRYQVTQFGKPVTLSCSQTLNHNVMYWYQQKSSQAPKLLFHYYDKDFNNEADTPDNFQSRRPNTSFCFLDIRSPGLGDTAMYLCATSRDERGNEQFFGPGTRLTVL.

In its sample, this clonotype was seen a few times. This chain joins TRBV7-9 and TRBJ2-3; the D gene is possibly TRBD2 (6 bases). Per the germline V gene, CDR1 is SEHNR and CDR2 is FQNEAQ (reference sequence). V lost 4 bases and J 3 bases, leaving 17 bases between the germline ends. This CDR3 has 16 amino acids. Written as DNA, the CDR3 is TGTGCCAGCAGCTCGCGGAGGGCCGTTTCAACAGATACGCAGTATTTT. Its translation is CASSSRRAVSTDTQYF.

The chain carries TRBV4-2 and TRBJ2-5; 10 bases fit TRBD2. Losses at the gene ends were 0 bases for V and 4 bases for J; bases not matched to a gene: 5. This CDR3 has 16 residues. Germline lookup yields CDR1 LGHNA and CDR2 YNFKEQ. CDR3: CASSQEGSGRRETQYF. The CDR3 DNA reads TGTGCCAGCAGCCAAGAGGGTAGCGGGAGGAGAGAGACCCAGTACTTC.

This chain joins TRBV7-2 and TRBJ1-4; D not resolved. The CDR3 runs to 15 residues. The ends were cut back, 3 bases at V and 4 bases at J, with 12 bases in the middle. Germline V gene lookup returns CDR1 SGHTA and CDR2 FQGNSA. The CDR3 nucleotides read TGTGCCAGCAGCTTGATAAGGGCGGGTAATGAAAAACTGTTTTTT. It encodes CASSLIRAGNEKLFF.

This clonotype appeared a few times. The V and J genes are TRBV5-6 and TRBJ2-1, with D hard to call. CDR3 length equals 14 residues. Germline V CDR1 and CDR2: SGHDT, YYEEEE. The ends were cut back, 1 base at V and 2 bases at J, with 7 bases in the middle. DNA for the CDR3: TGTGCCAGCAGCTTGAGTCACCCCTACAATGAGCAGTTCTTC. It yields the protein CASSLSHPYNEQFF. The full variable domain, with the rest looked up from reference TRBV5-6 and TRBJ2-1, is DAGVTQSPTHLIKTRGQQVTLRCSPKSGHDTVSWYQQALGQGPQFIFQYYEEEERQRGNFPDRFSGHQFPNYSSELNVNALLLGDSALYLCASSLSHPYNEQFFGPGTRLTVL.

The chain carries TRBV28 and TRBJ2-7; 9 bases align to TRBD2. Per germline, CDR1 MDHEN and CDR2 SYDVKM. With V trimmed by 3 bases and J by 8 bases, 11 bases remained unmatched. This CDR3 is 15 amino acids long. The chain's CDR3 is CASSFRASGTYKQYV. The CDR3 DNA follows: TGTGCCAGCAGTTTTCGGGCTAGCGGGACATACAAGCAGTACGTC.